The 25 T cell receptor beta chains reported below all come from one sample, sequenced in a study of blood T cell repertoires in COVID-19. Here immunoSEQ multiplex PCR was the method, and the copy in TCRdb shows in-frame clones only, minus some. The sample has 150,000 to 200,000 clones; about 80% are singletons. The sequencing sample was made of peripheral blood. The receptors originated from a woman aged 70-85 years with acute or convalescent COVID-19.

The chain uses TRBV30 and TRBJ1-3; the D is unclear. Trimming cost V 1 base and J 4 bases, with 5 bases left between them. The CDR3 is 12 amino acids. Germline CDR1 reads GTSNPN; CDR2 reads SVGIG (reference sequence). The CDR3 sequence: CAWSGAGNTIYF. As DNA, the CDR3 is TGTGCCTGGAGTGGTGCGGGAAACACCATATATTTT.

CDR3 sequence (DNA): TGTGCCAGCGGAGTAGCGGGATCCTACAATGAGCAGTTCTTC. Amino acid sequence: CASGVAGSYNEQFF. The chain recombines TRBV2 with TRBJ2-1; TRBD2 matches 8 bases. The CDR3 is 14 residues long. Per the germline V gene, CDR1 is SNHLY and CDR2 is FYNNEI. The ends lost 8 bases at V and 1 base at J; junction bases unmatched: 4.

The chain joins TRBV19 to TRBJ2-1; D is perhaps TRBD1 (6 bases). The germline gives CDR1 LNHDA, CDR2 SQIVND (reference sequence). This CDR3 has 16 amino acids. Trimming removed 4 bases at V and 4 bases at J, with 17 bases between. CDR3 in DNA: TGTGCCAGTAGTACTCCGGGGACAAACCCTTACAATGAGCAGTTCTTC. Translated, it gives CASSTPGTNPYNEQFF. The full variable domain, with the rest looked up from reference TRBV19 and TRBJ2-1, is DGGITQSPKYLFRKEGQNVTLSCEQNLNHDAMYWYRQDPGQGLRLIYYSQIVNDFQKGDIAEGYSVSREKKESFPLTVTSAQKNPTAFYLCASSTPGTNPYNEQFFGPGTRLTVL.

The rearrangement joins TRBV5-1 to TRBJ1-1; 10 bases are shared with TRBD1. The CDR3 has 14 residues. V shed 2 bases and J 12 bases; nucleotides not matched to a gene: 10. CDR1 and CDR2 from the germline V gene are SGHRS and YFSETQ. This CDR3 reads CASSFVQTGGGTFF. CDR3 bases: TGCGCCAGCAGCTTCGTCCAGACAGGGGGCGGAACTTTCTTT. The whole variable domain, filled in from reference TRBV5-1 and TRBJ1-1, reads KAGVTQTPRYLIKTRGQQVTLSCSPISGHRSVSWYQQTPGQGLQFLFEYFSETQRNKGNFPGRFSGRQFSNSRSEMNVSTLELGDSALYLCASSFVQTGGGTFFGQGTRLTVV.

The chain carries TRBV29-1 and TRBJ2-5; 15 bases agree with TRBD2. CDR3 length: 16 residues. Germline values: CDR1 SQVTM, CDR2 ANQGSEA. V lost 8 bases to trimming and J lost 0 bases; unmatched junction nucleotides: 7. CDR3 bases: TGCAGCCATGCCGGACTAGCGGGGGGGTACCAAGAGACCCAGTACTTC. Encoded protein: CSHAGLAGGYQETQYF. The full variable domain, in which reference TRBV29-1 and TRBJ2-5 provide the parts outside the CDR3, is SAVISQKPSRDICQRGTSLTIQCQVDSQVTMMFWYRQQPGQSLTLIATANQGSEATYESGFVIDKFPISRPNLTFSTLTVSNMSPEDSSIYLCSHAGLAGGYQETQYFGPGTRLLVL.

V and J are TRBV9 and TRBJ1-2; D remains unclear. CDR1 and CDR2 (germline): SGDLS, YYNGEE. The CDR3 is 13 amino acids. V shed 6 bases and J shed 4 bases, with 13 bases lying between them. The CDR3 coding sequence is TGTGCCAGCACCTCGGGTGTACCCTATGGCTACACCTTC. This translates into CASTSGVPYGYTF.

This chain joins TRBV4-3 and TRBJ2-1; 8 bases line up with TRBD2. V trimming: 0 bases; J trimming: 10 bases; junction bases outside the gene matches: 8. Germline loops: CDR1 LGHNA, CDR2 YSLEER. The CDR3 runs 15 residues. The CDR3 here is CASSQDPGLAFEQFF. CDR3 bases: TGCGCCAGCAGCCAAGACCCCGGACTAGCATTCGAGCAGTTCTTC.

V usage is TRBV19 and J usage is TRBJ2-1; D might be TRBD2 (5 bases). The CDR3 extends over 14 amino acids. V gave up 7 bases and J gave up 0 bases, with 10 bases separating them. Germline V gene lookup returns CDR1 LNHDA and CDR2 SQIVND (reference sequence). The CDR3: CASKGTSSYNEQFF. Written as DNA, the CDR3 is TGTGCCAGTAAGGGTACTAGCTCCTACAATGAGCAGTTCTTC.

The chain couples TRBV27 to TRBJ2-6, with D perhaps matching TRBD1 (6 bases). Deletions cut 1 base from V and 0 bases from J, with 7 bases between. Germline V CDR1 and CDR2: MNHEY, SMNVEV (reference sequence). This CDR3 is built from 16 residues. The CDR3 loop reads CASSLWGPSGANVLTF. In DNA, the CDR3 is TGTGCCAGCAGTTTATGGGGGCCCTCTGGGGCCAACGTCCTGACTTTC.

V gene TRBV28 combines with J gene TRBJ1-6; the D gene is possibly TRBD1 (5 bases). In germline, CDR1 is MDHEN, CDR2 SYDVKM. Trimming left V 8 bases short and J 7 bases short, with 9 bases between. The CDR3 has 12 amino acids. CDR3 region: CASERGNSPLHF. For the CDR3, the DNA is TGTGCCAGCGAAAGGGGAAATTCACCCCTCCACTTT. The full variable domain, with the rest looked up from reference TRBV28 and TRBJ1-6, is DVKVTQSSRYLVKRTGEKVFLECVQDMDHENMFWYRQDPGLGLRLIYFSYDVKMKEKGDIPEGYSVSREKKERFSLILESASTNQTSMYLCASERGNSPLHFGNGTRLTVT.

The rearrangement uses TRBV24-1 and TRBJ2-7, with D tentatively TRBD1 (5 bases). V lost 3 bases and J 1 base, leaving 9 bases between the germline ends. This CDR3 has 14 residues. Germline-derived CDR1 and CDR2 are KGHDR and SFDVKD. The CDR3, as DNA: TGTGCCACCAGTGATCCGTCAGGGTCCTACGAGCAGTACTTC. Protein product: CATSDPSGSYEQYF.

A few counts support this clone. This sequence joins TRBV6-5 and TRBJ1-1; a weak D match, TRBD1 (5 bases). There are 14 residues in the CDR3. CDR1 MNHEY and CDR2 SVGAGI come from the germline V gene. Trimming took off 6 bases at V and 3 bases at J, with 14 bases between the two ends. CDR3 in amino acids: CASRLPGIDTEAFF. DNA for the CDR3: TGTGCCAGCAGGCTCCCAGGGATTGACACTGAAGCTTTCTTT.

The J gene is TRBJ2-7, the V gene TRBV10-3; D is perhaps TRBD1 (6 bases). CDR1 and CDR2 from the germline V gene are ENHRY and SYGVKD. V was trimmed by 0 bases and J by 4 bases, leaving 13 bases between them. The CDR3 length is 15 residues. CDR3: CAISESRETGYEQYF. DNA for the CDR3: TGTGCCATCAGTGAGTCGAGAGAGACAGGTTACGAGCAGTACTTC.

V is TRBV28 and J is TRBJ1-2, with a possible D match to TRBD1 (6 bases). The CDR3 is 14 amino acids. V was shortened by 7 bases and J by 14 bases, with 26 bases between the two germline ends. Germline V CDR1 and CDR2: MDHEN, SYDVKM. CDR3 sequence: CASTYPGQIQLGTF. CDR3 DNA sequence: TGTGCCAGCACTTACCCTGGACAGATACAATTGGGAACCTTC.

V usage is TRBV7-8 and J usage is TRBJ2-7; D is perhaps TRBD2 (6 bases). The CDR3 runs 15 residues. Germline V CDR1 and CDR2: SGHVS, FQNEAQ. V dropped 3 bases and J dropped 3 bases, with 15 bases sitting between them. The CDR3 sequence: CASSLRLRGGYEQYF. The DNA of the CDR3 is TGTGCCAGCAGCTTGCGCTTGAGGGGAGGCTACGAGCAGTACTTC.

V gene TRBV19 combines with J gene TRBJ2-7; TRBD1 aligns across 9 bases. J lost 7 bases, V lost 5 bases, and 12 bases had no gene match. Germline assignment: CDR1 LNHDA and CDR2 SQIVND (reference sequence). The CDR3 consists of 15 residues. The DNA for the CDR3 is TGTGCCAGTAGTCCCCGGGACAGGGCGCCTGGAGAGCAGTACTTC. This translates into CASSPRDRAPGEQYF.

This clone counts as medium-sized. V usage is TRBV6-2 or TRBV6-3 and J usage is TRBJ1-2; 8 bases line up with TRBD1. This CDR3 is built from 13 residues. Germline V gene data show CDR1 as MNHEY and CDR2 as SVGEGT. J was trimmed by 5 bases and V by 4 bases; bases with no gene match: 3. The CDR3 protein is CASSWGQAYGYTF. The CDR3 nucleotides are TGTGCCAGCAGTTGGGGACAGGCGTATGGCTACACCTTC.

The genes are TRBV28 and TRBJ1-2, with D tentatively TRBD1 (5 bases). CDR3 length: 14 residues. Germline assignment: CDR1 MDHEN and CDR2 SYDVKM. V was pared by 7 bases and J by 1 base, with 13 bases between. The CDR3 spells CASTYGAVNYGYTF. CDR3 sequence (DNA): TGTGCCAGCACTTATGGGGCGGTTAACTATGGCTACACCTTC.

The rearrangement links TRBV28 to TRBJ2-3; 8 bases fit TRBD2. V was pared by 6 bases and J by 7 bases, with 9 bases of the junction left unmatched. Germline CDR1 and CDR2: MDHEN and SYDVKM. This CDR3 comprises 14 residues. The CDR3 loop reads CASSSPGGRNTQYF. The CDR3 DNA reads TGTGCCAGCAGCTCGCCGGGAGGGCGGAATACGCAGTATTTT.

The chain combines TRBV4-3 with TRBJ1-2; 7 nucleotides agree with TRBD1. CDR3 length: 15 residues. The V gene's germline CDR1 is LGHNA and CDR2 YSLEER. V lost 0 bases and J lost 5; bases outside the gene matches: 6. The CDR3 protein is CASSQETGKRYGYTF. The CDR3 coding sequence is TGCGCCAGCAGCCAAGAGACAGGGAAGAGGTATGGCTACACCTTC.

The J gene is TRBJ1-1, the V gene TRBV28; tentative D call: TRBD1 (5 bases). V lost 4 bases and J lost 3, with 15 bases in between. The CDR3 is 15 amino acids. CDR1 is MDHEN and CDR2 is SYDVKM in the germline V gene. The CDR3 spells CASSYQDFRDTEAFF. The CDR3 DNA follows: TGTGCCAGCAGTTACCAAGACTTCAGGGACACTGAAGCTTTCTTT.

This CDR3 is CASSLGLYNEQFF. In DNA, the CDR3 is TGTGCCAGCAGTTTAGGCCTCTACAATGAGCAGTTCTTC. The rearrangement links TRBV28 to TRBJ2-1; D is unresolved. The CDR3 is 13 residues long. From germline, CDR1 is MDHEN and CDR2 SYDVKM. V gave up 2 bases and J gave up 3 bases, with 5 bases separating them.

The V gene is TRBV11-2, the J gene TRBJ2-4; the D gene is possibly TRBD2 (5 bases). Trimming cost V 5 bases and J 14 bases, with 13 bases left between them. Looked up from germline, CDR1 is SGHAT and CDR2 is FQNNGV. CDR3 length: 11 amino acids. CDR3 nucleotides: TGTGCCAGCAGCGGTCGGACTGTAAAGTACTTC. It encodes CASSGRTVKYF.

CDR3 DNA: TGTGCCAGCAGCTTAGACCGACTTAACAATGAGCAGTTCTTC. It is translated as CASSLDRLNNEQFF. The chain joins TRBV11-2 to TRBJ2-1; D uncertain. The CDR3 spans 14 residues. Trimming took 0 bases from V and 5 from J, leaving 8 bases between them. Germline V gene lookup returns CDR1 SGHAT and CDR2 FQNNGV.

In its sample, this clone was seen a few times. The chain has TRBV9 and TRBJ1-1; 7 nucleotides match TRBD1. This CDR3 has 14 residues. V shed 4 bases, J shed 2 bases, and the junction held 5 bases outside the gene matches. The germline gives CDR1 SGDLS, CDR2 YYNGEE. The DNA for the CDR3 is TGTGCCAGCAGCCGAGGGGGCCTAAACACTGAAGCTTTCTTT. Amino acids: CASSRGGLNTEAFF.